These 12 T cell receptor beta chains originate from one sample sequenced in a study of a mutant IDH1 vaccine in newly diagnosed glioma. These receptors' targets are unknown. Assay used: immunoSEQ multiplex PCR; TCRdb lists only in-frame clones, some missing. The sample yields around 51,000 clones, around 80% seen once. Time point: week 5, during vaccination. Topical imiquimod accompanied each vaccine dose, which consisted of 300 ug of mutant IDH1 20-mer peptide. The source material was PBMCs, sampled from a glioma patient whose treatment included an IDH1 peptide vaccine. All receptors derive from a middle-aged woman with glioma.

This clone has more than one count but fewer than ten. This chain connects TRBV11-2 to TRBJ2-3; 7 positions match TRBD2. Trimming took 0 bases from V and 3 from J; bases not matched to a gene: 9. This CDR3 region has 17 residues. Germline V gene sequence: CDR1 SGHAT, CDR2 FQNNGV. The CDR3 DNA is TGTGCCAGCAGCTTAGATTCCTCCTTCGGGGGGACAGATACGCAGTATTTT. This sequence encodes CASSLDSSFGGTDTQYF.

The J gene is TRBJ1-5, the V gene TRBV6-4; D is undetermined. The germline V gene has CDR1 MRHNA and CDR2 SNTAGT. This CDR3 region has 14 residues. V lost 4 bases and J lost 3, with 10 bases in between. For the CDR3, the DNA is TGTGCCAGCAGTGTGGTGGCGGACAATCAGCCCCAGCATTTT. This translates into CASSVVADNQPQHF.

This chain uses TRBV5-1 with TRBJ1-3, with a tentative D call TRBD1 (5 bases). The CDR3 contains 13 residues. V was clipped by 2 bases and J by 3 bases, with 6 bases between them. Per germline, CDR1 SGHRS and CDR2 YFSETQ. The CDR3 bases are TGCGCCAGCAGCTTAGGGGATGGAAACACCATATATTTT. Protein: CASSLGDGNTIYF.

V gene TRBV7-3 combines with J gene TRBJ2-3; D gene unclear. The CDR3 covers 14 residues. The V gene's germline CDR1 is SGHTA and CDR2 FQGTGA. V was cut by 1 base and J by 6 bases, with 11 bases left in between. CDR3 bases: TGTGCCAGCAGCTTAAGTAGCCGACCGGATACGCAGTATTTT. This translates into CASSLSSRPDTQYF.

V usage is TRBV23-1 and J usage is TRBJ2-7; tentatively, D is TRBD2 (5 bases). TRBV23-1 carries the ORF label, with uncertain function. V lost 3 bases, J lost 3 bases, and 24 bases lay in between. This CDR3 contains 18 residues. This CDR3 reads CASSHPERRTWRDYEQYF. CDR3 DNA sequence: TGCGCCAGCAGTCACCCGGAAAGGAGGACGTGGAGAGACTACGAGCAGTACTTC.

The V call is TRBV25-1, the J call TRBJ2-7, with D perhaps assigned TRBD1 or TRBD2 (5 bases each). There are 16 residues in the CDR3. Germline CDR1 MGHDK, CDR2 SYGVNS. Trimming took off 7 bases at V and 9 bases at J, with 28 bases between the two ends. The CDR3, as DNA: TGTGCCAGCACCGGTCCCCCGGGACGCTTAAAGAACGGGCAGTACTTC. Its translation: CASTGPPGRLKNGQYF.

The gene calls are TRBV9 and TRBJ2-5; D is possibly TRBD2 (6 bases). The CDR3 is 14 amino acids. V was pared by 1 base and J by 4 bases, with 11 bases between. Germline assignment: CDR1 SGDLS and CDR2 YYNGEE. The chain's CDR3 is CASSVRENGETQYF. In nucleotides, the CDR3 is TGTGCCAGCAGCGTACGGGAGAATGGAGAGACCCAGTACTTC.

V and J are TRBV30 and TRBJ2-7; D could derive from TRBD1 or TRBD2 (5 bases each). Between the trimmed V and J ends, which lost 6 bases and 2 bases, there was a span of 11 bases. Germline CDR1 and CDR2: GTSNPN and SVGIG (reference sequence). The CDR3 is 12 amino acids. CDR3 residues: CACLGATYEQYF. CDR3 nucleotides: TGTGCCTGCCTCGGGGCTACCTACGAGCAGTACTTC.

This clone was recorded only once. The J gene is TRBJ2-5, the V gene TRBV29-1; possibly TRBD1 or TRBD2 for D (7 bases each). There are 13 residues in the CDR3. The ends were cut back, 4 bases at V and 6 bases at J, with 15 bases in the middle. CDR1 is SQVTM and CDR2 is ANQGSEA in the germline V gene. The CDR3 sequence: CSVGFQGGQTQYF. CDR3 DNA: TGCAGCGTTGGATTTCAGGGGGGGCAGACCCAGTACTTC.

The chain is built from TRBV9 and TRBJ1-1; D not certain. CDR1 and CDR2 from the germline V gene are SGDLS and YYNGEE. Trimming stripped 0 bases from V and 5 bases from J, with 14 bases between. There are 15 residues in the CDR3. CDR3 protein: CASSVGDSSSTEAFF. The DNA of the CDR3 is TGTGCCAGCAGCGTAGGGGATTCGAGTAGTACTGAAGCTTTCTTT.

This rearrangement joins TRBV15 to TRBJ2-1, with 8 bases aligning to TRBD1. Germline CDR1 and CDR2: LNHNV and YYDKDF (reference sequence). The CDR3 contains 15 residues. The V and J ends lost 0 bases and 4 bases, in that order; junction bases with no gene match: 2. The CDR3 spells CATSRDRGRYNEQFF. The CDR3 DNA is TGTGCCACCAGCAGAGACAGGGGGCGTTACAATGAGCAGTTCTTC.

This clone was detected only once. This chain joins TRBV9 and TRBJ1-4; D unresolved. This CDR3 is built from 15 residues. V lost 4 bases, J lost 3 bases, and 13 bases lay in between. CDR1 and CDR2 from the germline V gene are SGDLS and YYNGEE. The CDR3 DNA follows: TGTGCCAGCAGCCCAGACCCGGGTGCTAATGAAAAACTGTTTTTT. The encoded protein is CASSPDPGANEKLFF.